This T cell receptor (beta chain) came from a study of molecular identifiers for immune sequencing clone quantification. On the study more broadly: Within a replicate experiment, RNA obtained from either around 20,000 or 99,000 naive CD8 cells was divided into five aliquots, and four of those aliquots were then sequenced.

This clonotype was seen only a few times. Germline V gene sequence: CDR1 LGHNA, CDR2 YSLEER. The CDR3 extends over 16 amino acids. With 3 bases removed from V and 0 bases from J, the gap between germline ends came to 15 bases. TCRdb reprocessed the PCR reads via MiXCR and lists one record per CDR3 protein. This sample has under 800,000 distinct CDR3 sequences, with around 25% found just once. Sequences were obtained from naive CD8+ T cells from blood, with Jurkat cell RNA spiked in. The subset is: FACS-sorted CD8+CD4-CCR7+CD45RA+ naive T cells. The TCR originated in a human donor in good health. Some libraries in this study had Jurkat cell RNA spiked in. The chain uses TRBV4-3 and TRBJ2-7, with D perhaps being TRBD1 or TRBD2 (5 bases each). CDR3 coding DNA: TGCGCCAGCAGCCAGGGAGACAGCCAGAGCTCCTACGAGCAGTACTTC. It translates to CASSQGDSQSSYEQYF.